This section outlines one TCR beta chain sequence together with its context. The CDR3 extends over 12 amino acids. Germline V gene lookup returns CDR1 LNHDA and CDR2 SQIVND (reference sequence). V was trimmed by 9 bases and J by 0 bases, leaving 6 bases between them. This sample is part of a study of PD-L1 blockade in urothelial cancer. Background on the study: Blood was evaluated 3 weeks (second dose) and 6 weeks after therapy began.

Synthetic spike-ins, TCR analog templates, were added into each PCR. The method was immunoSEQ multiplex PCR; TCRdb's version includes in-frame clones alone and lacks a portion of them. Here the sample spans around 29,000 clones, roughly 80% being singletons. Time point described: peripheral blood 6 weeks after treatment start. The TCR was taken from a man between 65 and 79 years old with urothelial cancer. The material was PBMCs, obtained around atezolizumab (anti-PD-L1) treatment. The chain combines TRBV19 with TRBJ1-5, with no clear D. CDR3 sequence: CASRNSNQPQHF. The CDR3 coding sequence is TGTGCCAGCAGGAATAGCAATCAGCCCCAGCATTTT.